This T cell receptor (beta chain) was sequenced during a study of T cells expressing NK-cell markers. About the research overall: Sequenced donors, eight in total, included seven who were HCMV-seropositive and one who was seronegative.

TCR beta cDNA was made by 5'RACE template switching with UMIs. TCRdb derives one entry per CDR3 protein from the 5' RACE reads, leaving out DNA. This sample's table reports about 450,000 distinct CDR3 sequences. Study-wide results and caveats: For a few donors, these clonotypes were likewise the leading ones in the CD3+CD56-NKG2C+ fraction.

Germline V gives CDR1 SGHAT, CDR2 FQNNGV. This CDR3 is built from 14 residues. Turning to this clonotype: The antigen is undetermined.

The material sequenced was blood T cells: a sorted CD56 or NKG2C T cell subset, CD4+ or CD8+ T cells, or bulk PBMC T cells (not recorded which). The V and J genes are TRBV11-2 and TRBJ2-2; TCRdb gives TRBD1 as the D gene, but with no DNA this cannot be confirmed. This sequence originates from a woman between 18 and 70 years old in good health. The CDR3 reads CASSLEWGPGELFF.